Below, 18 T cell receptor beta chains from the same sample are listed, as sequenced in a study of cytomegalovirus exposure and HLA in healthy donors. Use of 60 Vbeta and 13 Jbeta primers characterized the PCR. Assay used: immunoSEQ multiplex PCR; TCRdb lists only in-frame clones, some missing. The sample holds 150,000 or so clones; 80% to 90% are singletons and the top ten take 0.77%. Input material: PBMCs. The receptors come from a woman in her late teens or twenties in good health and CMV-seronegative.

The chain has TRBV7-9 and TRBJ2-7; TRBD1 matches 7 bases. Germline values: CDR1 SEHNR, CDR2 FQNEAQ (reference sequence). J was trimmed by 3 bases and V by 5 bases; bases with no gene match: 4. This CDR3 has 13 amino acids. CDR3 DNA sequence: TGTGCCAGCAGCCGACAGGGCGGCTACGAGCAGTACTTC. Its translation is CASSRQGGYEQYF.

In this sample, this clone turned up once. The rearrangement joins TRBV13 to TRBJ1-1; D perhaps matches TRBD1 (5 bases). The ends were cut back, 3 bases at V and 1 base at J, with 12 bases in the middle. The CDR3 has 15 residues. Germline V gene data show CDR1 as PRHDT and CDR2 as FYEKMQ (reference sequence). The CDR3 bases are TGTGCCAGCAGCTTGGGAGGACACCGGAACACTGAAGCTTTCTTT. It is translated as CASSLGGHRNTEAFF.

This chain joins TRBV28 and TRBJ2-2; D gene unclear. V lost 6 bases and J lost 5, with 7 bases in between. The CDR3 extends over 12 amino acids. CDR1 and CDR2 from the germline V gene are MDHEN and SYDVKM. CDR3 amino acids: CASRAATGELFF. CDR3 DNA: TGTGCCAGCAGAGCCGCTACCGGGGAGCTGTTTTTT.

V and J are TRBV12-5 and TRBJ2-2, with 7 bases that match TRBD2. The CDR3 contains 15 residues. Germline CDR1 LGHNT, CDR2 FRNRAP. V gave up 6 bases and J gave up 1 base; unmatched junction bases: 5. The DNA for the CDR3 is TGTGCTAGTGGAGGGACTACCCTGAACACCGGGGAGCTGTTTTTT. It encodes CASGGTTLNTGELFF.

The chain combines TRBV7-9 with TRBJ2-5; weak D call: TRBD1 (6 bases). The DNA end is a closer match to TRBJ2-7, so the J assignment may be wrong. Germline CDR1 and CDR2: SEHNR and FQNEAQ (reference sequence). The CDR3 totals 14 residues. The CDR3 DNA reads TGTGCCAGCAGCCGGACAGCATATTCCTACGAGCAGTACTTC. This sequence encodes CASSRTAYSYEQYF.

This chain links TRBV19 with TRBJ2-1; perhaps TRBD2 as D (5 bases). Deletions cut 5 bases from V and 2 bases from J, with 10 bases between. The germline gives CDR1 LNHDA, CDR2 SQIVND (reference sequence). The CDR3 covers 14 residues. The CDR3 reads CASSLTGTYNEQFF. CDR3 nucleotide sequence: TGTGCCAGTAGTTTGACCGGGACCTACAATGAGCAGTTCTTC. Filled out from reference TRBV19 and TRBJ2-1, the complete variable domain reads DGGITQSPKYLFRKEGQNVTLSCEQNLNHDAMYWYRQDPGQGLRLIYYSQIVNDFQKGDIAEGYSVSREKKESFPLTVTSAQKNPTAFYLCASSLTGTYNEQFFGPGTRLTVL.

The V and J genes are TRBV18 and TRBJ2-3; TRBD2 is a possible D gene (6 bases). This CDR3 contains 15 residues. In germline, CDR1 is KGHSH, CDR2 LQKENI. V was clipped by 4 bases and J by 6 bases, with 17 bases between them. The CDR3 DNA sequence: TGTGCCAGCTCACTGGATTCCGGGAGTCGTGATACGCAGTATTTT. Translation: CASSLDSGSRDTQYF.

CDR3 sequence (DNA): TGTGCCAGCAGTCCTGGACAGGGGAAGCCTTGGGGCTATGGCTACACCTTC. It specifies CASSPGQGKPWGYGYTF. The chain employs TRBV27 and TRBJ1-2; 9 nucleotides agree with TRBD1. Unmatched junction bases numbered 14, after V lost 5 bases and J lost 4 bases. Looked up from germline, CDR1 is MNHEY and CDR2 is SMNVEV (reference sequence). The length of the CDR3 is 17 residues.

The chain carries TRBV2 and TRBJ2-5; possibly TRBD1 for D (6 bases). The J call is doubtful: the DNA matches TRBJ2-7 better. The CDR3 loop spans 15 amino acids. The germline V gene encodes CDR1 SNHLY and CDR2 FYNNEI. The CDR3 bases are TGTGCCAGCAGTTTGCAACAGGGAACAGAGAACGAGCAGTACTTC. Protein sequence: CASSLQQGTENEQYF.

The genes are TRBV5-8 and TRBJ1-5; tentative D call: TRBD1 (5 bases). This CDR3 is built from 12 residues. The ends were cut back, 1 base at V and 6 bases at J, with 5 bases in the middle. CDR1 and CDR2 (germline): SGHTS, YDEGEE. CDR3 loop: CASSLRGQPQHF. DNA of the CDR3: TGTGCCAGCAGCTTGAGGGGTCAGCCCCAGCATTTT.

The rearrangement links TRBV27 to TRBJ2-5; no definite D call. V lost 5 bases and J lost 2, with 9 bases in between. The CDR3 spans 13 residues. The V gene's germline CDR1 is MNHEY and CDR2 SMNVEV (reference sequence). The CDR3 DNA reads TGTGCCAGCAGTGCAACATTTCAAGAGACCCAGTACTTC. Its translation is CASSATFQETQYF.

The chain recombines TRBV5-1 with TRBJ2-3, with D perhaps matching TRBD1 (5 bases). The CDR3 runs to 13 residues. Trimming removed 7 bases at V and 3 bases at J, with 12 bases between. CDR1 and CDR2 from the germline V gene are SGHRS and YFSETQ. CDR3 sequence: CASPKGLTDTQYF. CDR3 DNA sequence: TGCGCCAGCCCTAAGGGGCTTACAGATACGCAGTATTTT.

The rearrangement links TRBV2 to TRBJ2-7; 11 bases fit TRBD2. This CDR3 region has 15 residues. Trimming took 5 bases from V and 6 from J; bases not matched to a gene: 9. The germline gives CDR1 SNHLY, CDR2 FYNNEI. The CDR3 reads CASSTPTSGEIEQYF. The DNA for the CDR3 is TGTGCCAGCAGTACCCCGACTAGCGGGGAAATCGAGCAGTACTTC.

The chain's CDR3 is CASSLQVYSGNTIYF. CDR3 DNA: TGTGCCAGCAGCCTACAGGTCTACTCTGGAAACACCATATATTTT. V is TRBV7-2 and J is TRBJ1-3; TRBD1 is a possible D gene (5 bases). Trimming pared 5 bases from V and 0 bases from J, leaving 11 bases between. Germline V lookup: CDR1 SGHTA, CDR2 FQGNSA. CDR3 size: 15 residues.

The rearrangement uses TRBV5-1 and TRBJ2-7, with D possibly TRBD2 on 6 matching bases. V gave up 1 base and J gave up 3 bases, with 17 bases separating them. Looked up from germline, CDR1 is SGHRS and CDR2 is YFSETQ. The CDR3 consists of 16 residues. CDR3 amino acids: CASSLMGRDLGYEQYF. CDR3 bases: TGCGCCAGCAGCTTGATGGGGCGGGACTTGGGCTACGAGCAGTACTTC.

The chain has TRBV29-1 and TRBJ2-1; tentatively, D is TRBD1 (6 bases). The germline V gene encodes CDR1 SQVTM and CDR2 ANQGSEA. The CDR3 is made up of 14 amino acids. Trimming removed 6 bases from V and 1 base from J, with 13 bases in between. The CDR3 nucleotides read TGCAGCGTCCCGGGACATGTTTCCTACAATGAGCAGTTCTTC. This translates into CSVPGHVSYNEQFF.

On this clone itself: The junction differs from germline at one of its ends, possibly a read error. The genes are TRBV7-9 and TRBJ1-2; 10 bases align to TRBD1. The CDR3 totals 15 residues. The germline gives CDR1 SEHNR, CDR2 FQNEAQ (reference sequence). The CDR3 nucleotides are TGTTCCAGCAGCTTCGGGACAGGGGCTGGCTATGGCTACACCTTC. As protein: CSSSFGTGAGYGYTF.

CDR3 residues: CATSGRDRDNYGYTF. Written as DNA, the CDR3 is TGTGCCACCAGCGGCAGGGACAGGGATAACTATGGCTACACCTTC. The chain joins TRBV15 to TRBJ1-2, with TRBD1 matching 9 bases. J lost 1 base, V lost 5 bases, and 5 bases had no gene match. CDR1 is LNHNV, CDR2 YYDKDF, per germline (reference sequence). This CDR3 is built from 15 residues.